The 23 T cell receptor beta chains reported below all come from one sample, sequenced in a study of blood T cell repertoires in COVID-19. The assay was immunoSEQ multiplex PCR, and TCRdb's table has in-frame clones only and misses some. Here the sample spans some 120,000 clones, around 90% being singletons. Specimen: peripheral blood. All receptors come from a man between 50 and 59 years old with active COVID-19.

The chain employs TRBV5-1 and TRBJ2-5, with TRBD2 matching over 8 bases. CDR1 is SGHRS and CDR2 is YFSETQ in the germline V gene. This CDR3 region has 15 residues. V shed 0 bases, J shed 0 bases, and the junction held 1 base outside the gene matches. This CDR3 is CASSLALADQETQYF. In DNA, the CDR3 is TGCGCCAGCAGCTTGGCACTAGCGGACCAAGAGACCCAGTACTTC. Variable domain in full (rest from reference TRBV5-1 and TRBJ2-5): KAGVTQTPRYLIKTRGQQVTLSCSPISGHRSVSWYQQTPGQGLQFLFEYFSETQRNKGNFPGRFSGRQFSNSRSEMNVSTLELGDSALYLCASSLALADQETQYFGPGTRLLVL.

Only a few counts were recorded for this clone. The chain carries TRBV11-3 and TRBJ1-1; 7 bases are shared with TRBD1. The CDR3 extends over 12 amino acids. V gave up 4 bases and J gave up 7 bases; unmatched junction bases: 3. Germline lookup yields CDR1 SGHNT and CDR2 YENEEA. The CDR3 sequence is CASSWDSIEAFF. CDR3 DNA sequence: TGTGCCAGCAGCTGGGACAGCATTGAAGCTTTCTTT. The full variable domain, completed using reference TRBV11-3 and TRBJ1-1, is EAGVVQSPRYKIIEKKQPVAFWCNPISGHNTLYWYLQNLGQGPELLIRYENEEAVDDSQLPKDRFSAERLKGVDSTLKIQPAELGDSAVYLCASSWDSIEAFFGQGTRLTVV.

In DNA form, the CDR3 reads TGTGCCACAGGGGCTTACGAGCAGTACTTC. It is translated as CATGAYEQYF. This chain joins TRBV5-8 and TRBJ2-7; D is perhaps TRBD1 (6 bases). There are 10 residues in the CDR3. Germline loops: CDR1 SGHTS, CDR2 YDEGEE. With 9 bases removed from V and 4 bases from J, the gap between germline ends came to 8 bases.

The chain joins TRBV5-8 to TRBJ2-5; 7 bases are a match to TRBD2. CDR1 SGHTS and CDR2 YDEGEE come from the germline V gene. V gave up 5 bases and J gave up 5 bases; unmatched junction bases: 12. The CDR3 loop spans 15 amino acids. CDR3 residues: CASSGAGLLGETQYF. DNA of the CDR3: TGTGCCAGCAGTGGAGCGGGGCTCCTCGGGGAGACCCAGTACTTC.

The chain recombines TRBV29-1 with TRBJ1-4; D unclear. CDR3 size: 13 residues. Trimming stripped 7 bases from V and 7 bases from J, with 16 bases between. Germline CDR1 is SQVTM and CDR2 is ANQGSEA. CDR3 bases: TGCAGCGCACAGACGGTACCTGGTGAAAAACTGTTTTTT. This gives the protein CSAQTVPGEKLFF.

The chain uses TRBV11-3 and TRBJ2-1, with 13 positions matching TRBD2. Germline trimming cut 2 bases from V and 9 bases from J; bases unmatched to any gene: 7. Germline V CDR1 and CDR2: SGHNT, YENEEA. The CDR3 loop spans 16 amino acids. CDR3 nucleotides: TGTGCCAGCAGCTTACCGGGACTAGCGGGATTCGGTGAGCAGTTCTTC. Protein: CASSLPGLAGFGEQFF.

The chain is built from TRBV18 and TRBJ2-3; maybe TRBD1 (6 bases). V lost 2 bases and J lost 0, with 12 bases in between. The CDR3 is made up of 16 amino acids. Germline-derived CDR1 and CDR2 are KGHSH and LQKENI. The CDR3 DNA sequence: TGTGCCAGCTCACCAATTAGGACAGAAAGCACAGATACGCAGTATTTT. Translated, it gives CASSPIRTESTDTQYF. Variable domain in full (rest from reference TRBV18 and TRBJ2-3): NAGVMQNPRHLVRRRGQEARLRCSPMKGHSHVYWYRQLPEEGLKFMVYLQKENIIDESGMPKERFSAEFPKEGPSILRIQQVVRGDSAAYFCASSPIRTESTDTQYFGPGTRLTVL.

The chain carries TRBV6-5 and TRBJ1-6; D may be TRBD1 (5 bases). Germline V lookup: CDR1 MNHEY, CDR2 SVGAGI. There are 13 residues in the CDR3. V was shortened by 2 bases and J by 8 bases, with 7 bases between the two germline ends. CDR3 residues: CASSYRGDSPLHF. CDR3 in DNA: TGTGCCAGCAGTTACAGGGGCGATTCACCCCTCCACTTT.

This clone has a single count. The chain employs TRBV11-2 and TRBJ2-1; TRBD2 aligns across 11 bases. Trimming at V came to 2 bases and at J to 7 bases, leaving 10 bases not matched to a gene. This CDR3 has 17 residues. Germline CDR1 reads SGHAT; CDR2 reads FQNNGV. CDR3 in amino acids: CASSLRRLAGGLNEQFF. CDR3 nucleotides: TGTGCCAGCAGCTTACGGAGGCTAGCGGGAGGCTTAAATGAGCAGTTCTTC.

This rearrangement joins TRBV11-2 to TRBJ2-7, with D perhaps matching TRBD1 (6 bases). V was pared by 1 base and J by 6 bases, with 19 bases between. CDR3 length: 16 amino acids. Germline V lookup: CDR1 SGHAT, CDR2 FQNNGV. In nucleotides, the CDR3 is TGTGCCAGCAGCTTAGTATTCTCAGGGGATTCGGGCGAGCAGTACTTC. Translating it yields CASSLVFSGDSGEQYF.

This chain connects TRBV7-8 to TRBJ2-3; 7 bases align to TRBD2. Germline V gives CDR1 SGHVS, CDR2 FQNEAQ. The junction had 11 bases not matched to a gene; V was cut back by 5 bases and J by 0 bases. The CDR3 is 17 amino acids. The CDR3 protein is CASSTPERGSSTDTQYF. CDR3 DNA sequence: TGTGCCAGCAGCACACCCGAGCGGGGTTCTAGCACAGATACGCAGTATTTT.

The J gene is TRBJ2-7, the V gene TRBV7-9; the D gene is possibly TRBD1 (5 bases). The CDR3 covers 14 residues. CDR1 SEHNR and CDR2 FQNEAQ come from the germline V gene (reference sequence). Trimming cost V 1 base and J 0 bases, with 7 bases left between them. This CDR3 is CASSLEGISYEQYV. The CDR3 coding sequence is TGTGCCAGCAGCTTAGAGGGGATCTCCTACGAGCAGTACGTC.

This clone was recorded only once. CDR3 DNA sequence: TGTGCCAGCAGCTTAGGCCCCAACACGGAGACCCAGTACTTC. Encoded protein: CASSLGPNTETQYF. The chain links TRBV7-7 to TRBJ2-5, with unresolved D. CDR3 length: 14 residues. The V gene's germline CDR1 is SSHAT and CDR2 FNYEAQ (reference sequence). Trimming pared 1 base from V and 5 bases from J, leaving 11 bases between.

V gene TRBV18 combines with J gene TRBJ1-3; D gene ambiguous. V lost 2 bases and J 0 bases, leaving 11 bases between the germline ends. The CDR3 totals 16 residues. Germline V gene lookup returns CDR1 KGHSH and CDR2 LQKENI. CDR3 sequence: CASSPSGGSSGNTIYF. The CDR3 region has the DNA TGTGCCAGCTCACCAAGTGGCGGAAGCTCTGGAAACACCATATATTTT.

This chain joins TRBV6-1 and TRBJ2-5, with D possibly matching TRBD2 (5 bases). Per the germline V gene, CDR1 is MNHNS and CDR2 is SASEGT. V was clipped by 1 base and J by 4 bases, with 16 bases between them. This CDR3 contains 16 residues. The CDR3 nucleotides read TGTGCCAGCAGTGAAGGGCCCACCCGGGGTTCAGAGACCCAGTACTTC. Amino acids: CASSEGPTRGSETQYF.

The chain combines TRBV2 with TRBJ2-6; weak D call: TRBD1 (5 bases). The CDR3 is made up of 15 amino acids. Trimming removed 7 bases from V and 0 bases from J, with 10 bases in between. CDR1 and CDR2 (germline): SNHLY, FYNNEI. CDR3 DNA: TGTGCCAGCATACCAGGGATCTCTGGGGCCAACGTCCTGACTTTC. Its protein is CASIPGISGANVLTF.

The V gene is TRBV19, the J gene TRBJ2-3, with TRBD2 matching 7 bases. CDR1 is LNHDA and CDR2 is SQIVND in the germline V gene (reference sequence). The CDR3 loop spans 14 amino acids. The ends lost 3 bases at V and 8 bases at J; junction bases unmatched: 8. CDR3 residues: CASSMGGREGTQYF. CDR3 sequence (DNA): TGTGCCAGTAGTATGGGGGGGAGAGAGGGTACGCAGTATTTT. Based on the CDR3 plus reference TRBV19 and TRBJ2-3, the full variable domain is DGGITQSPKYLFRKEGQNVTLSCEQNLNHDAMYWYRQDPGQGLRLIYYSQIVNDFQKGDIAEGYSVSREKKESFPLTVTSAQKNPTAFYLCASSMGGREGTQYFGPGTRLTVL.

The chain couples TRBV5-3 to TRBJ1-1; 9 nucleotides line up with TRBD1. TRBV5-3 is treated as an ORF (open reading frame) with a function not yet certain. J gave up 0 bases and V 0 bases, and 9 bases lay outside the gene matches. This CDR3 comprises 18 residues. CDR3 amino acids: CARSLEQGAHALNTEAFF. The CDR3 coding sequence is TGTGCCAGAAGCTTGGAACAGGGGGCGCATGCCTTGAACACTGAAGCTTTCTTT.

The CDR3 DNA reads as TGCGCCAGCAGCTTAGGTCCTAGCATGTACAATGAGCAGTTCTTC. Translation: CASSLGPSMYNEQFF. The V call is TRBV5-1, the J call TRBJ2-1, with a possible D match to TRBD2 (5 bases). The germline V and J ends were trimmed by 2 bases and 4 bases, with 13 bases remaining between them. This CDR3 region has 15 residues. Germline CDR1 reads SGHRS; CDR2 reads YFSETQ.

The chain has TRBV5-6 and TRBJ2-3; 11 positions match TRBD2. The CDR3 is 19 amino acids. Losses at the gene ends were 0 bases for V and 0 bases for J; bases not matched to a gene: 9. CDR1 SGHDT and CDR2 YYEEEE come from the germline V gene. The CDR3 region is CASSLGRASGRPSTDTQYF. The CDR3 region has the DNA TGTGCCAGCAGCTTGGGTAGGGCTAGCGGGAGGCCTAGCACAGATACGCAGTATTTT.

This clone was observed a single time. The chain combines TRBV6-5 with TRBJ1-2; weak D call: TRBD1 (6 bases). CDR1 and CDR2 (germline): MNHEY, SVGAGI. Trimming took 2 bases from V and 4 from J, leaving 14 bases between them. This CDR3 has 15 amino acids. CDR3 nucleotides: TGTGCCAGCAGTTACCTACAAACAGGGAGCTATGGCTACACCTTC. Translated: CASSYLQTGSYGYTF.

The chain has TRBV7-2 and TRBJ1-5; D ambiguous. Trimming removed 5 bases from V and 2 bases from J, with 7 bases in between. This CDR3 is 13 amino acids long. The germline CDR1 and CDR2 sequences are SGHTA and FQGNSA. The CDR3 sequence: CASSPRGNQPQHF. CDR3 coding DNA: TGTGCCAGCAGCCCTCGGGGCAATCAGCCCCAGCATTTT.

The V call is TRBV12-3 or TRBV12-4, the J call TRBJ2-7, with TRBD1 as a possible D gene (6 bases). The CDR3 length is 13 residues. Trimming removed 4 bases from V and 6 bases from J, with 13 bases in between. The CDR3, as DNA: TGTGCCAGCAGTTCGCGCAGGGGTGGCGAGCAGTACTTC. It specifies CASSSRRGGEQYF.